This is a list of T cell receptor beta chains from one sample in a study of shared clonotypes between healthy human individuals. Data came from immunoSEQ multiplex PCR; TCRdb stores just in-frame clones and leaves some out. Altogether 950,000 to 1,300,000 clones are present, about 70% being singletons, with the ten largest covering approximately 1.5%. The specimen sequenced was memory CD4+ T cells sorted from blood. These receptors all stem from a man between 18 and 29 years old in good health. CDR3s include the opening cysteine and the closing phenylalanine or tryptophan. Fields, in order: CDR3 DNA, CDR3 protein, clone size, D gene, J gene, V gene. A D gene is named only where the DNA matches it firmly. Clone size, where shown, is once, few, many, or a class for clones that have expanded.

DNA: TGTGCCAGCAGCGAGGGTGGCGCAGGTCCGAACACCGGGGAGCTGTTTTTT
CDR3: CASSEGGAGPNTGELFF
size: once
D: -
J: TRBJ2-2
V: TRBV7-9

DNA: TGTGCCAGCAGTGGTGCAGGGATGAACACCGGGGAGCTGTTTTTT
CDR3: CASSGAGMNTGELFF
size: -
D: -
J: TRBJ2-2
V: TRBV6-1

DNA: TGTGCCAGCAGTCCAAAAAAGTATCAGCCCCAGCATTTT
CDR3: CASSPKKYQPQHF
size: few
D: -
J: TRBJ1-5
V: TRBV28

DNA: TGTGCTCACAGGGGGGTTAACTTC
CDR3: CAHRGVNF
size: -
D: -
J: TRBJ2-7
V: TRBV3-2

DNA: TGTGCCAGCAGCTTACATCAGGGCGACACCGGGGAGCTGTTTTTT
CDR3: CASSLHQGDTGELFF
size: few
D: -
J: TRBJ2-2
V: TRBV7-9

DNA: TGTGCCAGCAGTTCCCGGACTGGAAACGGGGGGCGCATGGAGACCCAGTACTTC
CDR3: CASSSRTGNGGRMETQYF
size: few
D: -
J: TRBJ2-5
V: TRBV27

DNA: TGTGCCTGGAGTTTTAAGGGCACAGATACGCAGTATTTT
CDR3: CAWSFKGTDTQYF
size: -
D: -
J: TRBJ2-3
V: TRBV30

DNA: TGTGCCAGCAGCTTGGCCAAATCTCGGTGGAACTATGGCTACACCTTC
CDR3: CASSLAKSRWNYGYTF
size: -
D: -
J: TRBJ1-2
V: TRBV5-4

DNA: TGTGCCAGCAGCTTTAATACAGGGGGAGGGCACTATGGCTACACCTTC
CDR3: CASSFNTGGGHYGYTF
size: -
D: TRBD1
J: TRBJ1-2
V: TRBV7-3

DNA: TGTGCCAGCAGCTTAGGAACAGGGGGAAACACCATATATTTT
CDR3: CASSLGTGGNTIYF
size: -
D: -
J: TRBJ1-3
V: TRBV7-9

DNA: TGTGCCAGCGGCGGGACAGTGAACCAAAATGAGCAGTTCTTC
CDR3: CASGGTVNQNEQFF
size: -
D: -
J: TRBJ2-1
V: TRBV19

DNA: TGTGCCAGCAGCTTTTCCGGGCCGAATGAAAAACTGTTTTTT
CDR3: CASSFSGPNEKLFF
size: -
D: -
J: TRBJ1-4
V: TRBV7-9

DNA: TGTGCCAGCAGCGTAGACCAGCGAAGCACAGATACGCAGTATTTT
CDR3: CASSVDQRSTDTQYF
size: once
D: -
J: TRBJ2-3
V: TRBV9

DNA: TGCGCCAGCAGCCAAGGGTTCTGGGCCTACGAGCAGTACTTC
CDR3: CASSQGFWAYEQYF
size: -
D: -
J: TRBJ2-7
V: TRBV4-3

DNA: TGTGCCAGCAGTGAATTAGCCTCCCGAACGCAGTATTTT
CDR3: CASSELASRTQYF
size: -
D: -
J: TRBJ2-3
V: TRBV6-1

DNA: TGTGCCAGCAGTTCGGCCCAGGGCTTAGAGCAGTACTTC
CDR3: CASSSAQGLEQYF
size: -
D: -
J: TRBJ2-7
V: TRBV6-5

DNA: TGTGCCAGCAGCCCCTTTGACAGGAACTATGGCTACACCTTC
CDR3: CASSPFDRNYGYTF
size: -
D: -
J: TRBJ1-2
V: TRBV6-5

DNA: TGTGCCAGCAGCTTAGCAGGGTTATATGGCTACACCTTC
CDR3: CASSLAGLYGYTF
size: -
D: -
J: TRBJ1-2
V: TRBV13

DNA: TGTGCCAGCAGCCGACCGACAGGGAGGAACGAGCAGTACTTC
CDR3: CASSRPTGRNEQYF
size: -
D: -
J: TRBJ2-7
V: TRBV7-8

DNA: TGTGCCAGCAGCTTGTTCGAGACAGGGGGCACTGAAGCTTTCTTT
CDR3: CASSLFETGGTEAFF
size: -
D: TRBD1
J: TRBJ1-1
V: TRBV11-2

DNA: TGTGCCTGGAGGGAATGGACGAATTCACCCCTCCACTTT
CDR3: CAWREWTNSPLHF
size: -
D: -
J: TRBJ1-6
V: TRBV30

DNA: TGTGCCAGCAGCGGGCTAGGAGTGGAGCAGTATTTT
CDR3: CASSGLGVEQYF
size: -
D: -
J: TRBJ2-3
V: TRBV7-6

DNA: TGTGCCAGCAGCTTTCAGGGGGTCAACTCTGGAAACACCATATATTTT
CDR3: CASSFQGVNSGNTIYF
size: -
D: TRBD1
J: TRBJ1-3
V: TRBV5-6

DNA: TGTGCCTGGATGAGGGGGGCAGGGGAGCAGTACTTC
CDR3: CAWMRGAGEQYF
size: few
D: -
J: TRBJ2-7
V: TRBV30

DNA: TGTGCCAGCAGCTTTCAGGGAAGCAATCAGCCCCAGCATTTT
CDR3: CASSFQGSNQPQHF
size: -
D: -
J: TRBJ1-5
V: TRBV7-9

DNA: TGCGCCAGCAGCTTGCGGACAGGGGGCGACGAGCAGTACTTC
CDR3: CASSLRTGGDEQYF
size: -
D: TRBD1
J: TRBJ2-7
V: TRBV5-1

DNA: TGTGCCAGTAGTATAGCAGGTGTGGATGGCTACACCTTC
CDR3: CASSIAGVDGYTF
size: -
D: -
J: TRBJ1-2
V: TRBV19

DNA: TGCGCCAGCAGCGGGAACCTGAGAGAGACCCAGTACTTC
CDR3: CASSGNLRETQYF
size: -
D: -
J: TRBJ2-5
V: TRBV4-3

DNA: TGTGCCATCAGTGATAAAGGCAATAGCAATCAGCCCCAGCATTTT
CDR3: CAISDKGNSNQPQHF
size: -
D: -
J: TRBJ1-5
V: TRBV10-3

DNA: TGCGCCAGCAGCCCCCGGGGTAGCGGGTACACAGATACGCAGTATTTT
CDR3: CASSPRGSGYTDTQYF
size: -
D: TRBD2
J: TRBJ2-3
V: TRBV5-1

DNA: TGTGCCAGCAGCCCCCTTGTTTTAGTAGGATCAGAGACCCAGTACTTC
CDR3: CASSPLVLVGSETQYF
size: -
D: -
J: TRBJ2-5
V: TRBV11-2

DNA: TGTGCCAGCAGTGTGGGCAGTCGCTACACCTTC
CDR3: CASSVGSRYTF
size: -
D: -
J: TRBJ1-2
V: TRBV2

DNA: TGCGCCAGCGCACCTGTGACGGGACTGCGAAATTCACCCCTCCACTTT
CDR3: CASAPVTGLRNSPLHF
size: -
D: -
J: TRBJ1-6
V: TRBV5-1

DNA: TGCGCCAGCAGCTACACAGGGGGCAAGACCTACGAGCAGTACTTC
CDR3: CASSYTGGKTYEQYF
size: -
D: TRBD1
J: TRBJ2-7
V: TRBV5-1

DNA: TGTGCCAGCAGCTTGGACAGGTTCGAGGCTTTCTTT
CDR3: CASSLDRFEAFF
size: -
D: -
J: TRBJ1-1
V: TRBV5-4

DNA: TGTGCCAGCGCACTAGCGGGGGGGACAGATACGCAGTATTTT
CDR3: CASALAGGTDTQYF
size: -
D: TRBD2
J: TRBJ2-3
V: TRBV25-1

DNA: TGCGCCAGCAGCTCCGCGAACGGTGGAGACGAGTACTTC
CDR3: CASSSANGGDEYF
size: -
D: -
J: TRBJ2-7
V: TRBV5-1

DNA: TGTGCCAGCAGCTTAGGCCCGCGTGGCTACGAGCAGTACTTC
CDR3: CASSLGPRGYEQYF
size: -
D: -
J: TRBJ2-7
V: TRBV7-2

DNA: TGTGCCAGCAGCTTAGGTCGCCGGGAAGTGGGCCAAGAGACCCAGTACTTC
CDR3: CASSLGRREVGQETQYF
size: -
D: -
J: TRBJ2-5
V: TRBV7-9

DNA: TGTGCCAGTAGTATGACTCACACCGGGGAGCTGTTTTTT
CDR3: CASSMTHTGELFF
size: -
D: -
J: TRBJ2-2
V: TRBV19

DNA: TGTGCCAGCTCCCTGGGTTGGCAGCTACTTGGCGAGCAGTACTTC
CDR3: CASSLGWQLLGEQYF
size: few
D: -
J: TRBJ2-7
V: TRBV18

DNA: TGTGCCAGCAGCACAGGGTATACGTATGGCTACACCTTC
CDR3: CASSTGYTYGYTF
size: -
D: -
J: TRBJ1-2
V: TRBV5-8

DNA: TGTGCCAGCAGCTTAGGCCGACCGGATCAGCCCCAGCATTTT
CDR3: CASSLGRPDQPQHF
size: few
D: -
J: TRBJ1-5
V: TRBV7-8

DNA: TGTGCCAGCAGTGTATTTTCGGGAGGTTCGGGTGAGCAGTTCTTC
CDR3: CASSVFSGGSGEQFF
size: -
D: TRBD2
J: TRBJ2-1
V: TRBV6-4

DNA: TGTGCCACCAGTAATGGTCTCCTGAACACCGGGGAGCTGTTTTTT
CDR3: CATSNGLLNTGELFF
size: -
D: -
J: TRBJ2-2
V: TRBV15

DNA: TGCGCCAGCAGTGCAAGCTTGATTTTGTCCTACGAGCAGTACTTC
CDR3: CASSASLILSYEQYF
size: once
D: -
J: TRBJ2-7
V: TRBV10-2